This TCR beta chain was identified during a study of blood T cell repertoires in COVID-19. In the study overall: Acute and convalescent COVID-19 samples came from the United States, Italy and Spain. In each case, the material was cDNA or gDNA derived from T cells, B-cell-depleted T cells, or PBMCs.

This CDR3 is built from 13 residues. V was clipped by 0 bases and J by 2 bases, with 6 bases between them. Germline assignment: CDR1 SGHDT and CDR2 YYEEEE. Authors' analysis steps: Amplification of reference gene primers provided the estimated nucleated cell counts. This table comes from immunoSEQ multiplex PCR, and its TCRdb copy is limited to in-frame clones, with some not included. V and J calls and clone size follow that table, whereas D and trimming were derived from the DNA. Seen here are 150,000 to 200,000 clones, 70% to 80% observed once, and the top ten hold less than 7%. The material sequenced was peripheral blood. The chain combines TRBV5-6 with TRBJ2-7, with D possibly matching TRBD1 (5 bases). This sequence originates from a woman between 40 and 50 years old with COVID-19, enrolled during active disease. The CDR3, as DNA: TGTGCCAGCAGCTTGGAGGGGACCTACGAGCAGTACTTC. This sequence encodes CASSLEGTYEQYF.